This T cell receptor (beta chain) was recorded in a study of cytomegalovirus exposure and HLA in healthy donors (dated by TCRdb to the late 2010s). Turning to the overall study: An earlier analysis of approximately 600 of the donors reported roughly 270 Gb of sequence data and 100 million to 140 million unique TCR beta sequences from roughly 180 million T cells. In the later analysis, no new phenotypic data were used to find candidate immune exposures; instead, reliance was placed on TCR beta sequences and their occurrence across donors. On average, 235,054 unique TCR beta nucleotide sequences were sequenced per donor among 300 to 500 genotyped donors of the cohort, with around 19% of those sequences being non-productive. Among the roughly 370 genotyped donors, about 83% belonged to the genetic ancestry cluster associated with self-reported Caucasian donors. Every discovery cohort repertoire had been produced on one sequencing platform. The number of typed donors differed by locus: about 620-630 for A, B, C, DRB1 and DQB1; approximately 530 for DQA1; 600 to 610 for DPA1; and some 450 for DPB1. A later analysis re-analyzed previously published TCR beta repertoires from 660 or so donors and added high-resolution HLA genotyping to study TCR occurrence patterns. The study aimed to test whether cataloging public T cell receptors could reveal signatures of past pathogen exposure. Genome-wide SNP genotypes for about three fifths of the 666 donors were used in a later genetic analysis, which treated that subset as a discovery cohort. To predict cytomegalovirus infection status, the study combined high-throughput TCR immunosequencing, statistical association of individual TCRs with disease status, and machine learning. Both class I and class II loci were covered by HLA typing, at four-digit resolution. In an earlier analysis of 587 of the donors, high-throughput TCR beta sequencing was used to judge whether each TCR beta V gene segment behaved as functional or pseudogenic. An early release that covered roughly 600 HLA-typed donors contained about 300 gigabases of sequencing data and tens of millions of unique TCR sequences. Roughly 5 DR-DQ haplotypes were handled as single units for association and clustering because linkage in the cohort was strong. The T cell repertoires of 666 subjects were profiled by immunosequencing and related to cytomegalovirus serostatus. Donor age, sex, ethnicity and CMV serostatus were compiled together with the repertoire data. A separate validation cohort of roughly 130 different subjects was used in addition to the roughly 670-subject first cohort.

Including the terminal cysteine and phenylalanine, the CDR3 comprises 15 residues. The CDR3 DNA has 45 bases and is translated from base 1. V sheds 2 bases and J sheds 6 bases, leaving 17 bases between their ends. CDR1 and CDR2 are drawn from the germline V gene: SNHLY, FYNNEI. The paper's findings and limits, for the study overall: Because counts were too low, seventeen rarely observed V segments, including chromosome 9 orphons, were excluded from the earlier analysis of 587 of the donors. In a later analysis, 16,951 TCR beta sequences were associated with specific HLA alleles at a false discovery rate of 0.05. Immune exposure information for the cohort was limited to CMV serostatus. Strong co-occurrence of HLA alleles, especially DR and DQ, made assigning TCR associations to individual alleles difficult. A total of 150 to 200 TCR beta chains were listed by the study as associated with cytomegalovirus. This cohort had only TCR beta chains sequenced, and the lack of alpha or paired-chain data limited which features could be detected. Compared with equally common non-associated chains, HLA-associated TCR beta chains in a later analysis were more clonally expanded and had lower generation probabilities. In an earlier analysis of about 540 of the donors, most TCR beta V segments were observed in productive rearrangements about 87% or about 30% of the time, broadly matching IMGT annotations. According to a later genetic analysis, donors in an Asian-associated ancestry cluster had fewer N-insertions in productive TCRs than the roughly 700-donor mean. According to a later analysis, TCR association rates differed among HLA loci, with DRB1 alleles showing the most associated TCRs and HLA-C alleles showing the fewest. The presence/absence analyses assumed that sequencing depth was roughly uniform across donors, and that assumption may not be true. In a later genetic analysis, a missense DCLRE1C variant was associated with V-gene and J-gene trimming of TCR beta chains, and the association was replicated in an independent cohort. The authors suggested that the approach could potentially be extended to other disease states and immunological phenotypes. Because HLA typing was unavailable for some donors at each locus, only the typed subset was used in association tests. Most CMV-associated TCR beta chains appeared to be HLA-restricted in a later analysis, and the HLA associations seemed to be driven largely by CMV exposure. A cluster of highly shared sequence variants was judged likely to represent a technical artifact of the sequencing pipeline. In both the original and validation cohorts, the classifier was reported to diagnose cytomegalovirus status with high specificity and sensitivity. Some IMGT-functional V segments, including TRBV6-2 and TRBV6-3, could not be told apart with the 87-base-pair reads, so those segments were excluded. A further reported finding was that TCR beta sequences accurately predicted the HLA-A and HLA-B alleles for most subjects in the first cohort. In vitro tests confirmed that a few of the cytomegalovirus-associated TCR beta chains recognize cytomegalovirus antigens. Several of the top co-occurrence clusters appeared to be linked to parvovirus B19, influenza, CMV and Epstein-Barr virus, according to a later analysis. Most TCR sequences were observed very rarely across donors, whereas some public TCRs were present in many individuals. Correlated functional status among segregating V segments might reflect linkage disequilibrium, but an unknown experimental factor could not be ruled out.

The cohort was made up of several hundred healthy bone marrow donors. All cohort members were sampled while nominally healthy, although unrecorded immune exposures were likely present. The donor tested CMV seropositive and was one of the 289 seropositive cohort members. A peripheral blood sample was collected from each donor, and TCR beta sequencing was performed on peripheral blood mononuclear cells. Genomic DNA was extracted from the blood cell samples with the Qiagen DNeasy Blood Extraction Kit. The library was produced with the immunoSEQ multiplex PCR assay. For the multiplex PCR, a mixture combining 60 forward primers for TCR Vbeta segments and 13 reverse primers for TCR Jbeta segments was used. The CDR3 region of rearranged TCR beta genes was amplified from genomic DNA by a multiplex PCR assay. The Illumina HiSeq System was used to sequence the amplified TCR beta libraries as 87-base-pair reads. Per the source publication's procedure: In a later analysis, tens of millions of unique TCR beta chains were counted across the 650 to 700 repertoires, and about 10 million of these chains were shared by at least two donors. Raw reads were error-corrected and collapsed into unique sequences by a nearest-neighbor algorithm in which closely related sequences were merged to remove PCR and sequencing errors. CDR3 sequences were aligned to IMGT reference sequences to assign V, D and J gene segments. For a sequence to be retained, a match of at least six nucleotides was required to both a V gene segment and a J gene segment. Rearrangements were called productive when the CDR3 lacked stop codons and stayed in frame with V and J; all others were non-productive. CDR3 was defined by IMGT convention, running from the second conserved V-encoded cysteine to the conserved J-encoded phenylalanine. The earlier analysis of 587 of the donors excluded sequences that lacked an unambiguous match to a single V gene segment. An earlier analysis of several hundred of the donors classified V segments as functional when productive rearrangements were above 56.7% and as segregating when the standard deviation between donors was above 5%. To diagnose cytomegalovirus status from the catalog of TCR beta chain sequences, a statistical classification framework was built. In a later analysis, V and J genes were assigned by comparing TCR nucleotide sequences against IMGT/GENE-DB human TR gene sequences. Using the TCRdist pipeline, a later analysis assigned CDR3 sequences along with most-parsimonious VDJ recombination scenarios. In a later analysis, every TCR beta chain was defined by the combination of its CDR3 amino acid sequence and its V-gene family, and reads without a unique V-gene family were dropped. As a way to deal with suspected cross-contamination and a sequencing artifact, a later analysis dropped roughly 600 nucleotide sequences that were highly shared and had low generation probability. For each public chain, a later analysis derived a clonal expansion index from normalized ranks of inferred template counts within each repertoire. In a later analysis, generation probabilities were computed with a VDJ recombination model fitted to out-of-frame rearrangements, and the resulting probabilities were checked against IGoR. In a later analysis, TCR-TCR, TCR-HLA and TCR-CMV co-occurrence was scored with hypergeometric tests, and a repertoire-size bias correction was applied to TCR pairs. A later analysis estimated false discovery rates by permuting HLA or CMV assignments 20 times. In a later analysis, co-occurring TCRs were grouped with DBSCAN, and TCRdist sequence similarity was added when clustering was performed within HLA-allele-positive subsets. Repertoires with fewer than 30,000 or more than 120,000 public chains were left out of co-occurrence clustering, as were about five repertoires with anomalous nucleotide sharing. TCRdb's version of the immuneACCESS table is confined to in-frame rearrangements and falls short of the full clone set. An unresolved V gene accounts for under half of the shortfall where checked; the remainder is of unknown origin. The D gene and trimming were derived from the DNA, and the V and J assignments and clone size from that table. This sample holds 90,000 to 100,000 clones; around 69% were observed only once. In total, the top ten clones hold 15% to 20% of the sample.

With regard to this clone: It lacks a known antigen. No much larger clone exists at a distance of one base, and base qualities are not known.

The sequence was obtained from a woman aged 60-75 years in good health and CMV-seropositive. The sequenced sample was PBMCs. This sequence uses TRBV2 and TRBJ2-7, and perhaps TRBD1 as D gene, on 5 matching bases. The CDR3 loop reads CASSEPRSGAGEQYF. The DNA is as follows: TGTGCCAGCAGTGAACCGAGGTCTGGGGCAGGCGAGCAGTACTTC.